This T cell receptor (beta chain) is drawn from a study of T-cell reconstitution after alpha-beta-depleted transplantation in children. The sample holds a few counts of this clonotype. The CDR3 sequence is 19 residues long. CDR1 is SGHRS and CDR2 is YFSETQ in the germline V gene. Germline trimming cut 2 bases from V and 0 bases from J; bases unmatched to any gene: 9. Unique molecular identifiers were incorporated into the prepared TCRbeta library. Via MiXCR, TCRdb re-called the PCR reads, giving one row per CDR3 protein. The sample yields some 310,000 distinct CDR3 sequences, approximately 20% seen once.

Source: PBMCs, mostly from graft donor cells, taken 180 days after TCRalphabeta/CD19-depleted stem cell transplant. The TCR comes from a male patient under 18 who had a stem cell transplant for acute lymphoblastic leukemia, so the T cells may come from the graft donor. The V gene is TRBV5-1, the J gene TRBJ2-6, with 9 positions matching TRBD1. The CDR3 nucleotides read TGCGCCAGCAGCTTTCGGACAGGGGTGGAGAGCTCTGGGGCCAACGTCCTGACTTTC. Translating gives CASSFRTGVESSGANVLTF.